The 30 T cell receptor beta chains below were found in one sample sequenced in a study of blood T cell repertoires in COVID-19. TCRdb's copy holds only in-frame clones and misses some; the assay was immunoSEQ multiplex PCR. Of roughly 250,000 clones listed, approximately 87% are singletons. The source material was peripheral blood. The origin of the receptors is a young woman with COVID-19, enrolled during active disease.

This rearrangement joins TRBV25-1 to TRBJ2-1, with D maybe TRBD2 (6 bases). V was cut by 4 bases and J by 3 bases, with 7 bases left in between. The CDR3 totals 13 residues. From germline, CDR1 is MGHDK and CDR2 SYGVNS. The CDR3 reads CASSGGVYNEQFF. Written as DNA, the CDR3 is TGTGCCAGCAGTGGGGGGGTCTACAATGAGCAGTTCTTC.

The chain has TRBV5-4 and TRBJ1-4, with TRBD1 matching 8 bases. The CDR3 is 14 residues long. Trimming removed 3 bases from V and 7 bases from J; junction bases left unmatched: 5. CDR1 is SGHNT and CDR2 is YYREEE in the germline V gene (reference sequence). The CDR3 DNA reads as TGTGCCAGCAGCTCTAGGACAGGGAGTGAAAAACTGTTTTTT. This codes for CASSSRTGSEKLFF.

The rearrangement joins TRBV5-1 to TRBJ2-1; D not certain. V was pared by 0 bases and J by 1 base, with 8 bases between. CDR3 size: 15 residues. CDR1 and CDR2 from the germline V gene are SGHRS and YFSETQ. The CDR3 sequence is CASSLVSLSYNEQFF. The CDR3 DNA sequence: TGCGCCAGCAGCTTGGTATCGCTATCCTACAATGAGCAGTTCTTC.

The chain combines TRBV7-6 with TRBJ2-7; perhaps TRBD1 as D (6 bases). The CDR3 consists of 15 residues. Deletions cut 11 bases from V and 2 bases from J, with 22 bases between. Germline CDR1 SGHVS, CDR2 FNYEAQ. CDR3 sequence reads: CAPHDGGSTTYEQYF. DNA for the CDR3: TGTGCCCCCCACGATGGGGGCTCAACTACCTACGAGCAGTACTTC.

The rearrangement joins TRBV6-5 to TRBJ2-2, with 9 bases matching TRBD2. J lost 6 bases, V lost 6 bases, and 8 bases had no gene match. The CDR3 is made up of 15 amino acids. Germline CDR1 reads MNHEY; CDR2 reads SVGAGI. The CDR3 region has the DNA TGTGCCAGCAGCAGGAGAGCGGGGGGTCCCGGGGAGCTGTTTTTT. It yields the protein CASSRRAGGPGELFF.

Only one count was recorded for this clone. The genes are TRBV14 and TRBJ2-3; 7 positions agree with TRBD1. Germline CDR1 reads SGHDN; CDR2 reads FVKESK. The CDR3 covers 15 residues. The trim removed 4 bases at V and 5 bases at J, leaving 9 bases unmatched. CDR3: CASSPQGVTRDTQYF. CDR3 DNA sequence: TGTGCCAGCAGCCCTCAGGGGGTCACACGAGATACGCAGTATTTT.

This clone was recorded many times. This chain links TRBV2 with TRBJ2-7; no clear D gene. The CDR3 totals 12 residues. The germline V gene encodes CDR1 SNHLY and CDR2 FYNNEI. The germline V and J ends were trimmed by 6 bases and 6 bases, with 12 bases remaining between them. CDR3: CASRPVFSEQYF. The CDR3 region has the DNA TGTGCCAGCAGACCGGTATTTTCCGAGCAGTACTTC. Using reference TRBV2 and TRBJ2-7 for the parts outside the CDR3, the full variable domain is EPEVTQTPSHQVTQMGQEVILRCVPISNHLYFYWYRQILGQKVEFLVSFYNNEISEKSEIFDDQFSVERPDGSNFTLKIRSTKLEDSAMYFCASRPVFSEQYFGPGTRLTVT.

J is TRBJ2-5 and V is TRBV5-1; 8 nucleotides line up with TRBD2. V lost 4 bases, J lost 3 bases, and 5 bases stayed unmatched. Germline assignment: CDR1 SGHRS and CDR2 YFSETQ. This CDR3 has 14 residues. DNA for the CDR3: TGCGCCAGCAGCCCCGACGGGGGGGAAGAGACCCAGTACTTC. Translating gives CASSPDGGEETQYF.

The CDR3 here is CASSEPGTGSSYEQYF. The CDR3 DNA reads as TGCGCCAGCAGTGAGCCCGGGACAGGGAGTTCCTACGAGCAGTACTTC. The V gene is TRBV10-2, the J gene TRBJ2-7; 9 positions match TRBD1. After removal of 2 bases from V and 1 base from J, the junction contained 6 bases not matched to a gene. There are 16 residues in the CDR3. Germline CDR1 WSHSY, CDR2 SAAADI.

The V gene is TRBV30, the J gene TRBJ1-1, with TRBD1 matching over 12 bases. The V gene's germline CDR1 is GTSNPN and CDR2 SVGIG (reference sequence). There are 14 residues in the CDR3. V trimming: 2 bases; J trimming: 6 bases; junction bases outside the gene matches: 4. The CDR3 reads CAWSQGQGAPEAFF. For the CDR3, the DNA is TGTGCCTGGAGTCAGGGACAGGGGGCACCTGAAGCTTTCTTT.

This clone was counted only a few times. This CDR3 reads CAIGRRSAGEANYGYTF. In nucleotides, the CDR3 is TGTGCCATCGGCCGTAGGAGCGCGGGCGAGGCTAACTATGGCTACACCTTC. The rearrangement links TRBV10-3 to TRBJ1-2; D uncertain. The CDR3 loop spans 17 amino acids. Trimming took 8 bases from V and 0 from J, leaving 22 bases between them. CDR1 and CDR2 (germline): ENHRY, SYGVKD.

The chain recombines TRBV28 with TRBJ1-1, with TRBD1 as a possible D gene (5 bases). CDR3 length: 11 amino acids. The ends were cut back, 1 base at V and 8 bases at J, with 5 bases in the middle. Germline V gene data show CDR1 as MDHEN and CDR2 as SYDVKM. The CDR3, as DNA: TGTGCCAGCAGTTTATCAGGGGAAGCTTTCTTT. Its protein product is CASSLSGEAFF. The whole variable domain, remainder taken from reference TRBV28 and TRBJ1-1, is DVKVTQSSRYLVKRTGEKVFLECVQDMDHENMFWYRQDPGLGLRLIYFSYDVKMKEKGDIPEGYSVSREKKERFSLILESASTNQTSMYLCASSLSGEAFFGQGTRLTVV.

This clone was seen a single time. The genes are TRBV2 and TRBJ2-3; D not resolved. Germline values: CDR1 SNHLY, CDR2 FYNNEI. Deletions cut 7 bases from V and 1 base from J, with 15 bases between. CDR3 length equals 15 residues. CDR3 nucleotides: TGTGCCAGCACCAACCTTAATACTGGCACAGATACGCAGTATTTT. This translates into CASTNLNTGTDTQYF.

The sample holds one count of this clone. The genes are TRBV3-1 (or the pseudogene TRBV3-2) and TRBJ2-1; D is undetermined. The CDR3 is 11 residues long. CDR1 and CDR2 (germline): LGHDT, YNNKEL (reference sequence). Trimming took off 5 bases at V and 7 bases at J, with 6 bases between the two ends. The CDR3 DNA follows: TGTGCCAGCAGCTCTAATAATGAGCAGTTCTTC. This sequence encodes CASSSNNEQFF.

V gene TRBV6-2 or TRBV6-3 combines with J gene TRBJ2-6; the D is unclear. Looked up from germline, CDR1 is MNHEY and CDR2 is SVGEGT. This CDR3 has 18 amino acids. V dropped 0 bases and J dropped 0 bases, with 12 bases sitting between them. The CDR3 nucleotides read TGTGCCAGCAGTTACTCGAAACAGACCTTCTCTGGGGCCAACGTCCTGACTTTC. Translating it yields CASSYSKQTFSGANVLTF.

J is TRBJ1-2 and V is TRBV7-9; 10 nucleotides line up with TRBD1. V was clipped by 4 bases and J by 5 bases; unmatched bases: 7. Germline V gene lookup returns CDR1 SEHNR and CDR2 FQNEAQ (reference sequence). The CDR3 loop spans 15 amino acids. DNA for the CDR3: TGTGCCAGCAGCTCCATAGGACAGGGGGTGTATGGCTACACCTTC. This sequence encodes CASSSIGQGVYGYTF.

The V and J genes are TRBV6-6 and TRBJ1-2; 8 bases are a match to TRBD1. Germline CDR1 is MNHNY and CDR2 is SVGAGI (reference sequence). The CDR3 runs 16 residues. The trim removed 5 bases at V and 4 bases at J, leaving 12 bases unmatched. CDR3 sequence (DNA): TGTGCCAGCAGTCGAGACAGGGGTAACAAGTTCTATGGCTACACCTTC. Its translation: CASSRDRGNKFYGYTF.

This chain connects TRBV3-1 (or the pseudogene TRBV3-2) to TRBJ2-7, with a possible D match to TRBD1 (6 bases). This CDR3 has 15 residues. In germline, CDR1 is LGHDT, CDR2 YNNKEL (reference sequence). Between the trimmed V and J ends, which lost 6 bases and 3 bases, there was a span of 18 bases. The CDR3 region is CASSPEDSRLYEQYF. The CDR3 nucleotides read TGTGCCAGCAGTCCAGAGGACAGCAGACTCTACGAGCAGTACTTC.

V is TRBV18 and J is TRBJ1-2; the D is unclear. Trimming took off 2 bases at V and 4 bases at J, with 5 bases between the two ends. The CDR3 has 12 residues. The germline V gene has CDR1 KGHSH and CDR2 LQKENI. The CDR3, as DNA: TGTGCCAGCTCACCAGCAGGCTATGGCTACACCTTC. Its protein product is CASSPAGYGYTF.

The chain has TRBV6-4 and TRBJ1-2, with a tentative D call TRBD1 (6 bases). CDR3 length: 14 amino acids. Trimming cost V 3 bases and J 7 bases, with 15 bases left between them. Germline CDR1 and CDR2: MRHNA and SNTAGT. The DNA of the CDR3 is TGTGCCAGCAGTGAAGCCAGGGGAATTGGTGGCTACACCTTC. Its protein is CASSEARGIGGYTF.

The CDR3 DNA reads TGCGCCAGCAGCCAAGGAGGGCGGCTCCTGAACACTGAAGCTTTCTTT. Translating gives CASSQGGRLLNTEAFF. The chain joins TRBV4-1 to TRBJ1-1; no clear D. Trimming cost V 1 base and J 0 bases, with 12 bases left between them. The CDR3 consists of 16 residues. Germline V CDR1 and CDR2: MGHRA, YSYEKL.

This clone was observed once. This sequence joins TRBV19 and TRBJ2-1; 8 bases map to TRBD2. Unmatched junction bases numbered 10, after V lost 5 bases and J lost 10 bases. Germline CDR1 is LNHDA and CDR2 is SQIVND (reference sequence). The CDR3 has 14 residues. DNA for the CDR3: TGTGCCAGTAGTGGGGTTAGCGGGGTTGACGAGCAGTTCTTC. Protein: CASSGVSGVDEQFF. Full variable domain (rest looked up from reference TRBV19 and TRBJ2-1): DGGITQSPKYLFRKEGQNVTLSCEQNLNHDAMYWYRQDPGQGLRLIYYSQIVNDFQKGDIAEGYSVSREKKESFPLTVTSAQKNPTAFYLCASSGVSGVDEQFFGPGTRLTVL.

V is TRBV2 and J is TRBJ2-1, with no clear D. V was pared by 1 base and J by 0 bases, with 7 bases between. This CDR3 region has 15 residues. Per the germline V gene, CDR1 is SNHLY and CDR2 is FYNNEI. This CDR3 reads CASSEEQISYNEQFF. Written as DNA, the CDR3 is TGTGCCAGCAGTGAAGAACAGATCTCCTACAATGAGCAGTTCTTC.

This clone was recorded only once. The chain carries TRBV2 and TRBJ1-6; TRBD1 might be the D (5 bases). The CDR3 spans 16 residues. Trimming removed 7 bases at V and 0 bases at J, with 13 bases between. The V gene's germline CDR1 is SNHLY and CDR2 FYNNEI. CDR3 bases: TGTGCCAGCACCGCCCGCACAGGCTCCTATAATTCACCCCTCCACTTT. It codes for CASTARTGSYNSPLHF.

V usage is TRBV5-5 and J usage is TRBJ1-2; TRBD1 might be the D (6 bases). Germline assignment: CDR1 SGHKS and CDR2 YYEKEE (reference sequence). This CDR3 comprises 14 residues. V was trimmed by 4 bases and J by 3 bases, leaving 13 bases between them. The CDR3 sequence: CASSTGQNYYGYTF. The CDR3 DNA reads TGTGCCAGCAGCACCGGACAGAACTACTATGGCTACACCTTC.

The chain carries TRBV3-1 (or the pseudogene TRBV3-2) and TRBJ1-1; a possible D gene is TRBD1 (5 bases). This CDR3 has 15 amino acids. Germline V gene lookup returns CDR1 LGHDT and CDR2 YNNKEL (reference sequence). The V and J ends lost 4 bases and 6 bases respectively, with 18 bases between them. The chain's CDR3 is CASSRAKGRGPEAFF. The CDR3 nucleotides read TGTGCCAGCAGCCGGGCAAAAGGGAGGGGACCTGAAGCTTTCTTT.

V gene TRBV7-8 combines with J gene TRBJ1-5, with 12 bases identical to TRBD1. There are 16 residues in the CDR3. The germline V gene has CDR1 SGHVS and CDR2 FQNEAQ. The ends lost 0 bases at V and 15 bases at J; junction bases unmatched: 12. The CDR3 loop is CASSLAPGTGGEGSHF. The CDR3 nucleotides are TGTGCCAGCAGCTTAGCCCCCGGGACAGGGGGCGAAGGATCGCATTTT. The full variable domain, in which reference TRBV7-8 and TRBJ1-5 provide the parts outside the CDR3, is GAGVSQSPRYKVAKRGQDVALRCDPISGHVSLFWYQQALGQGPEFLTYFQNEAQLDKSGLPSDRFFAERPEGSVSTLKIQRTQQEDSAVYLCASSLAPGTGGEGSHFGDGTRLSIL.

The V gene is TRBV24-1, the J gene TRBJ2-3, with D tentatively TRBD2 (6 bases). The germline gives CDR1 KGHDR, CDR2 SFDVKD. With 4 bases removed from V and 5 bases from J, the gap between germline ends came to 15 bases. The CDR3 totals 15 residues. CDR3 in DNA: TGTGCCACCAGTGACTCCCAAACTAGCCGAGATACGCAGTATTTT. Its translation is CATSDSQTSRDTQYF.

The genes are TRBV5-6 and TRBJ2-1, with 11 bases lining up with TRBD2. This CDR3 region has 15 residues. The germline V gene encodes CDR1 SGHDT and CDR2 YYEEEE. The junction had 7 bases not matched to a gene; V was cut back by 4 bases and J by 7 bases. The CDR3 protein is CASSIGTSGRNEQFF. Here the CDR3 DNA reads TGTGCCAGCAGCATCGGGACTAGCGGACGGAATGAGCAGTTCTTC.

The rearrangement uses TRBV24-1 and TRBJ1-2, with D tentatively TRBD1 (6 bases). V dropped 5 bases and J dropped 8 bases, with 14 bases sitting between them. The CDR3 has 13 residues. Germline V gene data show CDR1 as KGHDR and CDR2 as SFDVKD. This CDR3 reads CATSGGTLRGYTF. The CDR3, as DNA: TGTGCCACCAGTGGTGGGACACTTAGGGGCTACACCTTC.